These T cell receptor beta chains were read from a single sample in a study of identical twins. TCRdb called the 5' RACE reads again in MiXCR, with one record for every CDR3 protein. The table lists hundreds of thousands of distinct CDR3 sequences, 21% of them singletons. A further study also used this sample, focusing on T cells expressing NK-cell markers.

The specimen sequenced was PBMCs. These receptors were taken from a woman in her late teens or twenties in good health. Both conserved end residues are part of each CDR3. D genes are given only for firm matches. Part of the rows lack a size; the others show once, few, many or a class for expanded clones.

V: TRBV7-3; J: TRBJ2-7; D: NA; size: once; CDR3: CASRYQPGDSYEQYF; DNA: TGTGCCAGCAGGTACCAGCCAGGGGACTCCTACGAGCAGTACTTC
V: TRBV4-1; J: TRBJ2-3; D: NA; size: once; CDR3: CASSQVTNRLQYF; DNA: TGCGCCAGCAGCCAAGTAACAAACCGTTTGCAGTATTTT
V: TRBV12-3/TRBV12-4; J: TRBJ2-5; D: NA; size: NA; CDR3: CASAKAGGLETQYF; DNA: TGTGCCAGCGCCAAGGCAGGGGGGTTAGAGACCCAGTACTTC
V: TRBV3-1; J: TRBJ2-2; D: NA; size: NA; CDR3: CASSQLPEVDTGELFF; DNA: TGTGCCAGCAGCCAACTCCCCGAGGTGGACACCGGGGAGCTGTTTTTT
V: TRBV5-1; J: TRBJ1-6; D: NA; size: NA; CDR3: CASSRGQVYNSPLHF; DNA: TGCGCCAGCAGCCGTGGTCAGGTTTATAATTCACCCCTCCACTTT
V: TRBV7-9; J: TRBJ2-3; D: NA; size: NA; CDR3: CASSPLYRVADTQYF; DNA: TGTGCCAGCAGCCCTTTATACAGGGTGGCTGATACGCAGTATTTT
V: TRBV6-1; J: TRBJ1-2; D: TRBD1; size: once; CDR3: CASRRTGEGGYTF; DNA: TGTGCCAGCAGGAGGACAGGGGAGGGTGGCTACACCTTC
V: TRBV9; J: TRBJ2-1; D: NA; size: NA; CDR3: CASSEDSTNNEQFF; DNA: TGTGCCAGCAGCGAGGACAGTACCAACAATGAGCAGTTCTTC
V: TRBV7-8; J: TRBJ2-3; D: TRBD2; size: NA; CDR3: CASSLGLAGVWTDTQYF; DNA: TGTGCCAGCAGCTTGGGACTAGCGGGAGTGTGGACAGATACGCAGTATTTT
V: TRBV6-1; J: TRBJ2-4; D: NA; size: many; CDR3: CASRMGFSKNIQYF; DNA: TGTGCCAGCAGGATGGGGTTTAGTAAAAACATTCAGTACTTC
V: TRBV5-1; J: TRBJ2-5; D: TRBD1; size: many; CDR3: CASSLGQHQETQYF; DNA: TGTGCCAGCAGCCTGGGACAGCACCAAGAGACCCAGTACTTC
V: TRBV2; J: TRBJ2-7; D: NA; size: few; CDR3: CATEGDWGYEQYF; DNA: TGTGCCACAGAGGGGGACTGGGGCTACGAGCAGTACTTC
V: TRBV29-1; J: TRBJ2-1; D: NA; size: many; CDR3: CSVVRDISYNEQFF; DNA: TGCAGCGTCGTCCGGGACATCTCCTACAATGAGCAGTTCTTC
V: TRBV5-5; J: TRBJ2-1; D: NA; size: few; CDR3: CASSAYIEQFF; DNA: TGTGCCAGCAGCGCGTATATTGAGCAGTTCTTC
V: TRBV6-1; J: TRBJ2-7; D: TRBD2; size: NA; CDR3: CASRSRLAGTYEQYF; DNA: TGTGCCAGCAGGTCCCGACTAGCGGGAACCTACGAGCAGTACTTC
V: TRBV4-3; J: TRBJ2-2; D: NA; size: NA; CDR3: CASSQDFRETGELFF; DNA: TGCGCCAGCAGCCAAGATTTTAGGGAGACCGGGGAGCTGTTTTTT
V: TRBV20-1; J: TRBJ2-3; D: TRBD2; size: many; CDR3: CSARGTSGYAEATDTQYF; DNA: TGCAGTGCTAGGGGGACTAGCGGTTACGCCGAAGCCACAGATACGCAGTATTTT
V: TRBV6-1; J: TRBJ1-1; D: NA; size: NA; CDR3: CASREGFFNTEAFF; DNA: TGTGCCAGCAGGGAAGGTTTCTTCAACACTGAAGCTTTCTTT
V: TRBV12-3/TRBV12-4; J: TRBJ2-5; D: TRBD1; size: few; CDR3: CASSPPGQGGTQYF; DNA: TGTGCCAGCAGTCCCCCGGGACAGGGGGGGACCCAGTACTTC
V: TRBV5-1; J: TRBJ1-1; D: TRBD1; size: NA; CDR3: CASSIDRGGNTEAFF; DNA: TGCGCCAGCAGCATCGACAGGGGAGGGAACACTGAAGCTTTCTTT
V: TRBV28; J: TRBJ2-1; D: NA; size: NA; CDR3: CASSQGDFLIYNEQFF; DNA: TGTGCCAGCAGCCAAGGGGACTTTCTAATCTACAATGAGCAGTTCTTC
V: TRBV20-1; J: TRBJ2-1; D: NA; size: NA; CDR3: CSARDLRRPGQFF; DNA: TGCAGTGCTAGAGATCTTCGGCGTCCTGGGCAGTTCTTC
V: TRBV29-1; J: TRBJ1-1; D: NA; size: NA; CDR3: CSVGVSGVVNTEAFF; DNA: TGCAGCGTTGGGGTCTCCGGGGTAGTGAACACTGAAGCTTTCTTT
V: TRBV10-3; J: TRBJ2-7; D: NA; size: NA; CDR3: CAISEPTSSYEQYF; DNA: TGTGCCATCAGTGAGCCAACTAGCTCCTACGAGCAGTACTTC
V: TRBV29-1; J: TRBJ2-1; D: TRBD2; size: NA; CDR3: CSVDLAGGSYNEQFF; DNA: TGCAGCGTTGATTTGGCGGGAGGGTCCTACAATGAGCAGTTCTTC
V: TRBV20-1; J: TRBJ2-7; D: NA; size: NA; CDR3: CSALGQIRYEQYF; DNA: TGCAGTGCCCTTGGACAGATACGCTACGAGCAGTACTTC
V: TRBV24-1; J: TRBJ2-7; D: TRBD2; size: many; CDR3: CATSEVSGTSGRSYEQYF; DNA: TGTGCCACCAGTGAAGTATCGGGGACTAGCGGCCGCTCCTACGAGCAGTACTTC
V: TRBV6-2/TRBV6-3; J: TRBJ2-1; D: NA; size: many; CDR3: CASTMQNNEQFF; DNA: TGTGCCAGCACCATGCAGAACAATGAGCAGTTCTTC
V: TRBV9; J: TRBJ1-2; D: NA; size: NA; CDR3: CASSAHPPGGKNYGYTF; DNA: TGTGCCAGCAGCGCCCACCCTCCAGGAGGTAAAAACTATGGCTACACCTTC
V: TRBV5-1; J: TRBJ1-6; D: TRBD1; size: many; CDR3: CASSVSGTGDSPLHF; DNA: TGCGCCAGCAGCGTATCCGGGACAGGGGATTCACCCCTCCACTTT
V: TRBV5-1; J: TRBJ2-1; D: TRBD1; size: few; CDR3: CASSRTGDIDNEQFF; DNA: TGCGCCAGCAGTCGGACAGGGGATATCGACAATGAGCAGTTCTTC
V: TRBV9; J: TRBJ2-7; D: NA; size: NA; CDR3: CASSVGSSLGKQYF; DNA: TGTGCCAGCAGCGTAGGCAGTTCCCTGGGCAAGCAGTACTTC
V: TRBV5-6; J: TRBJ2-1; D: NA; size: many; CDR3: CASSLLAEEFF; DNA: TGTGCCAGCAGCTTGTTGGCAGAGGAGTTCTTC
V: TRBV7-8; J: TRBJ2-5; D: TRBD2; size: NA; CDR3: CASSTRTSGSETQYF; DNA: TGTGCCAGCAGCACTCGGACTAGCGGGTCAGAGACCCAGTACTTC
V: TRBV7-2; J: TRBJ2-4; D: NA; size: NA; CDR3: CASSPLRRSGIQYF; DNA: TGTGCCAGCAGCCCCCTCCGGAGAAGCGGCATTCAGTACTTC
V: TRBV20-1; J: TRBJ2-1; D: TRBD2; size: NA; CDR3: CSAGSGGAGEQFF; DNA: TGCAGTGCTGGGAGCGGGGGGGCCGGTGAGCAGTTCTTC
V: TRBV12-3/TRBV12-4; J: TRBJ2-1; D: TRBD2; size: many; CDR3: CASSSRTSVSSYNEQFF; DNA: TGTGCCAGCAGTTCCCGGACTAGCGTCAGTTCCTACAATGAGCAGTTCTTC
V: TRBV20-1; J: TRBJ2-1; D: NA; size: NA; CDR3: CSARARHSGSYNEQFF; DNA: TGCAGTGCAAGAGCCCGGCACTCGGGCTCCTACAATGAGCAGTTCTTC
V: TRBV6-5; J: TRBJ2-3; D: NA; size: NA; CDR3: CASSYSDHTQYF; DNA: TGTGCCAGCAGTTACTCGGATCATACGCAGTATTTT
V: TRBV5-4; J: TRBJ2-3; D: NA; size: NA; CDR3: CASSWDTSSTDTQYF; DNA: TGTGCCAGCAGCTGGGACACATCTAGCACAGATACGCAGTATTTT
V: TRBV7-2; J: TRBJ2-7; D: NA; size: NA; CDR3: CASSLAAGGSYEQYF; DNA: TGTGCCAGCAGCTTAGCAGCGGGTGGGTCCTACGAGCAGTACTTC
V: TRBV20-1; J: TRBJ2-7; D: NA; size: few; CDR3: CSASPQGVKGEQYF; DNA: TGCAGTGCTAGTCCCCAGGGAGTCAAAGGCGAGCAGTACTTC
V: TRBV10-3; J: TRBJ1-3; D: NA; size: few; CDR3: CAISPARGSGGNTIYF; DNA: TGTGCCATCAGCCCAGCCCGGGGTTCCGGAGGAAACACCATATATTTT
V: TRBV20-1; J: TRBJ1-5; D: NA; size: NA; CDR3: CSARDAHQPQHF; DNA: TGCAGTGCTAGAGATGCTCATCAGCCCCAGCATTTT
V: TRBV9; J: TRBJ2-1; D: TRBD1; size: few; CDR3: CASSISDRVTNEQFF; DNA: TGTGCCAGCAGCATATCTGACAGGGTTACTAATGAGCAGTTCTTC
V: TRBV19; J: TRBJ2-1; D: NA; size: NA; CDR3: CATFPRASLLNEQFF; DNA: TGTGCCACCTTCCCCCGGGCTAGCCTCCTCAATGAGCAGTTCTTC
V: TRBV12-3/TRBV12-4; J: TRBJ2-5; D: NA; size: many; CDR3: CASSRLGETQYF; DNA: TGTGCCAGCAGCCGGCTAGGAGAGACCCAGTACTTC
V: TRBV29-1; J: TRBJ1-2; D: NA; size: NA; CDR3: CSAGGGGGYTF; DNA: TGCAGCGCCGGGGGAGGGGGAGGCTACACCTTC
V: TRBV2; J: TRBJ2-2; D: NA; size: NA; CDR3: CASRGPGDTGELFF; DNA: TGTGCCAGCAGAGGTCCAGGGGACACCGGGGAGCTGTTTTTT
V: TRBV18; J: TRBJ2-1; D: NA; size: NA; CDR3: CASSPHKGQLEFF; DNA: TGTGCCAGCTCACCCCATAAAGGACAGCTTGAATTCTTC
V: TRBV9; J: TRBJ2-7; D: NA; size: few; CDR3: CASSVGGGASTYEQYF; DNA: TGTGCCAGCAGCGTAGGAGGGGGGGCTAGCACCTACGAGCAGTACTTC
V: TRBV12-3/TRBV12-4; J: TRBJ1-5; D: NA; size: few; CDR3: CASSLAPPGWQPQHF; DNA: TGTGCCAGCAGTTTAGCCCCTCCGGGATGGCAGCCCCAGCATTTT
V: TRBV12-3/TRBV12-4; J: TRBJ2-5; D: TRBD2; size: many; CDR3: CASSFGSGRETQYF; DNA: TGTGCCAGCAGTTTTGGTAGCGGGAGGGAGACCCAGTACTTC
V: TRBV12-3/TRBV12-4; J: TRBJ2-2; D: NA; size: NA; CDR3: CASSDLFGELFF; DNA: TGTGCCAGCAGTGATTTGTTCGGGGAGCTGTTTTTT
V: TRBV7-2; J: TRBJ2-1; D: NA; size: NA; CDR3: CASSLAPRTRSYNEQFF; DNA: TGTGCCAGCAGCTTAGCGCCCAGGACTCGCTCCTACAATGAGCAGTTCTTC
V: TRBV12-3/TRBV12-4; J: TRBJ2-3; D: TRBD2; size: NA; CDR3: CASSLAALAVGTDTQYF; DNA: TGTGCCAGCAGTTTAGCTGCCCTAGCGGTCGGCACAGATACGCAGTATTTT
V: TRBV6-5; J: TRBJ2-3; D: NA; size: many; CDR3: CASMEGTDTQYF; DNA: TGTGCCAGCATGGAAGGGACAGATACGCAGTATTTT
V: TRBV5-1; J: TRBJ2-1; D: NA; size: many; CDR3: CASSFGTLLESSYNEQFF; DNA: TGCGCCAGCAGCTTTGGGACTTTACTAGAAAGCTCCTACAATGAGCAGTTCTTC
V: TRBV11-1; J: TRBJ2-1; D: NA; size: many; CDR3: CASSLGRRFSPHSHEQFF; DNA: TGTGCCAGCAGCTTAGGGAGGAGGTTTAGCCCCCACTCCCATGAGCAGTTCTTC